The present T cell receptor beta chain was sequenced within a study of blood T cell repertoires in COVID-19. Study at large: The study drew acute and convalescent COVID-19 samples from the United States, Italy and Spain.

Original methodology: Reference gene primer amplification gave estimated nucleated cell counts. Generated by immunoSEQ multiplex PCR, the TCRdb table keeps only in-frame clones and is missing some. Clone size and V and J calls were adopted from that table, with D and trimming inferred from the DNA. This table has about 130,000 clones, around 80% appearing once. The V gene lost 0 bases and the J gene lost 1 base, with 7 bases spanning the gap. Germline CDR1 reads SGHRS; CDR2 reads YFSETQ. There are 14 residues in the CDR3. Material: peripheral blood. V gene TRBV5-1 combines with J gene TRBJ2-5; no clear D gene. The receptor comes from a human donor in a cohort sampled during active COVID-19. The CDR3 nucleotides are TGCGCCAGCAGCTTGGCCATTTTCCAAGAGACCCAGTACTTC. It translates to CASSLAIFQETQYF.